These T cell receptor beta chains were read from a single sample in a study of identical twins. TCRdb fed the 5' RACE reads into MiXCR, producing one record per CDR3 protein. This sample has some 1,700,000 distinct CDR3 sequences; about 32% occur once, and the top ten carry about 0.3%. The sequenced sample consisted of cord blood. Every receptor here comes from a newborn girl in good health. Each CDR3 is given with its conserved first and last residue. Each record gives: clone size, J gene, V gene, D gene, CDR3 protein, CDR3 DNA. D genes are given only for firm matches. Part of the rows lack a size; the others show once, few, many or a class for expanded clones.

>-|TRBJ2-1|TRBV2|-
CASRSQKYNEQFF
TGTGCCAGCAGGTCACAAAAATACAATGAGCAGTTCTTC
>-|TRBJ2-5|TRBV5-5|-
CASSWDGGREETQYF
TGTGCCAGCAGCTGGGACGGGGGGCGGGAAGAGACCCAGTACTTC
>-|TRBJ2-7|TRBV20-1|TRBD1
CSASTDRGYNEQYF
TGCAGTGCTAGTACGGACAGGGGCTACAATGAGCAGTACTTC
>few|TRBJ2-7|TRBV27|-
CASSPAVVPLYEQYF
TGTGCCAGCAGTCCAGCCGTAGTGCCTCTCTACGAGCAGTACTTC
>-|TRBJ2-3|TRBV6-1|TRBD2
CASSESVSGKTDTQYF
TGTGCCAGCAGTGAATCGGTTAGCGGGAAAACAGATACGCAGTATTTT
>-|TRBJ2-1|TRBV3-1|-
CASSPLAETEQFF
TGTGCCAGCAGCCCTTTAGCGGAGACCGAGCAGTTCTTC
>-|TRBJ2-4|TRBV7-2|TRBD2
CASSLFGTSGRPEQYF
TGTGCCAGCAGCTTATTCGGTACTAGCGGGCGTCCGGAGCAGTACTTC
>few|TRBJ1-2|TRBV14|-
CASSPAGSVYGYTF
TGTGCCAGCAGCCCAGCAGGGAGTGTCTATGGCTACACCTTC
>-|TRBJ2-1|TRBV11-2|TRBD2
CASSSGSWASGANEQFF
TGTGCCAGCAGCTCAGGGAGTTGGGCTAGCGGGGCCAATGAGCAGTTCTTC
>few|TRBJ2-4|TRBV11-1|-
CASSLWDQGPKNIQYF
TGTGCCAGCAGCTTATGGGACCAGGGACCCAAAAACATTCAGTACTTC
>-|TRBJ2-3|TRBV6-1|TRBD2
CASSEVQGLGRSTDTQYF
TGTGCCAGCAGTGAGGTACAGGGACTAGGCCGAAGCACAGATACGCAGTATTTT
>few|TRBJ2-3|TRBV5-1|-
CASSFEPRTDTQYF
TGCGCCAGCAGCTTTGAACCTCGCACAGATACGCAGTATTTT
>-|TRBJ2-1|TRBV5-1|TRBD2
CASSKTSGNYNEQFF
TGCGCCAGCAGCAAAACTAGCGGGAACTACAATGAGCAGTTCTTC
>few|TRBJ2-1|TRBV20-1|TRBD2
CSAGTSGRAKEQFF
TGCAGTGCGGGAACTAGCGGGAGGGCCAAGGAGCAGTTCTTC
>few|TRBJ2-7|TRBV12-3/TRBV12-4|-
CASRPEGWLAPPYNEQYF
TGTGCCAGCAGACCTGAGGGGTGGCTAGCGCCACCCTACAATGAGCAGTACTTC
>-|TRBJ2-1|TRBV19|TRBD2
CASSKLAAYNEQFF
TGTGCCAGTAGTAAGCTAGCGGCATACAATGAGCAGTTCTTC
>-|TRBJ1-1|TRBV12-3/TRBV12-4|-
CASSSRGGEGTEAFF
TGTGCCAGCAGTTCCCGAGGGGGGGAGGGCACTGAAGCTTTCTTT
>-|TRBJ1-6|TRBV28|-
CASSSGWDNSPLHF
TGTGCCAGCAGTTCAGGGTGGGATAATTCACCCCTCCACTTT
>-|TRBJ2-2|TRBV11-2|TRBD1
CASSSDRGLMGELFF
TGTGCCAGCAGCTCCGACAGGGGTCTAATGGGGGAGCTGTTTTTT
>-|TRBJ2-7|TRBV4-2|TRBD2
CASSQERAGVSYNEQYF
TGTGCCAGCAGCCAAGAGCGAGCGGGAGTATCCTACAATGAGCAGTACTTC
>-|TRBJ2-7|TRBV27|-
CASSVPTRDTLYNEQYF
TGTGCCAGCAGCGTTCCTACCCGGGACACCCTCTACAATGAGCAGTACTTC
>-|TRBJ2-1|TRBV7-9|-
CVSSLGGAYNEQFF
TGTGTCAGCAGCTTAGGAGGGGCCTACAATGAGCAGTTCTTC
>few|TRBJ2-3|TRBV4-1|TRBD2
CASSQDTSGPPDTQYF
TGCGCCAGCAGCCAAGACACTAGCGGGCCCCCTGATACGCAGTATTTT
>-|TRBJ1-1|TRBV11-2|-
CASSLDRHRLMNTEAFF
TGTGCCAGCAGCTTAGACCGGCACAGGTTAATGAACACTGAAGCTTTCTTT
>-|TRBJ2-7|TRBV5-1|TRBD2
CASSLTSAYNEQYF
TGCGCCAGCAGCTTGACTAGCGCCTACAATGAGCAGTACTTC
>many|TRBJ2-7|TRBV11-2|-
CASSLEAGRYEQYF
TGTGCCAGCAGCTTAGAGGCAGGGCGCTACGAGCAGTACTTC
>-|TRBJ1-2|TRBV19|-
CASSNLIQITNGYTF
TGTGCCAGTAGCAACCTCATACAGATCACTAATGGCTACACCTTC
>-|TRBJ1-6|TRBV21-1|-
CASSRGRQGNSYNSPLHF
TGTGCCAGCAGCAGAGGGCGACAGGGGAATAGTTATAATTCACCCCTCCACTTT
>many|TRBJ2-5|TRBV27|TRBD1
CASSPKDRGYQETQYF
TGTGCCAGCAGTCCAAAGGACAGGGGTTACCAAGAGACCCAGTACTTC
>-|TRBJ2-3|TRBV9|TRBD2
CASSSRTRDTDTQYF
TGTGCCAGCAGCTCTCGGACTAGAGACACAGATACGCAGTATTTT
>few|TRBJ2-7|TRBV20-1|-
CSARGSGTGEQYF
TGCAGTGCTAGAGGGTCGGGTACGGGCGAGCAGTACTTC
>-|TRBJ2-3|TRBV20-1|-
CSARDWGRDTQYF
TGCAGTGCTAGAGATTGGGGGAGAGATACGCAGTATTTT
>-|TRBJ2-1|TRBV24-1|TRBD2
CATSDNLAGGRDNEQFF
TGTGCCACCAGTGACAATCTAGCGGGAGGGCGCGACAATGAGCAGTTCTTC
>few|TRBJ1-5|TRBV12-3/TRBV12-4|TRBD1
CASSLGDRSSNQPQHF
TGTGCCAGCAGTTTAGGGGACAGGTCTAGCAATCAGCCCCAGCATTTT
>-|TRBJ1-1|TRBV5-4|-
CASSLSSQNTEAFF
TGTGCCAGCAGCTTGAGTTCGCAGAACACTGAAGCTTTCTTT
>-|TRBJ1-4|TRBV4-1|-
CASSQLAATGEKLFF
TGCGCCAGCAGCCAATTGGCGGCGACGGGAGAAAAACTGTTTTTT
>-|TRBJ2-7|TRBV6-2/TRBV6-3|-
CASSPTVPSYEQYF
TGTGCCAGCAGTCCGACAGTGCCCTCCTACGAGCAGTACTTC
>-|TRBJ2-7|TRBV12-3/TRBV12-4|TRBD1
CASTPGTGTHNEQYF
TGTGCCAGCACCCCGGGGACAGGGACCCACAATGAGCAGTACTTC
>-|TRBJ1-1|TRBV2|-
CASRSTGHPNTEAFF
TGTGCCAGCAGATCTACGGGACACCCGAACACTGAAGCTTTCTTT
>few|TRBJ2-5|TRBV10-3|TRBD2
CATMRTSGPQETQYF
TGTGCCACGATGAGGACTAGCGGGCCACAAGAGACCCAGTACTTC
>few|TRBJ2-7|TRBV28|-
CASLIAFGPYEQYF
TGTGCCAGCCTCATTGCATTTGGTCCCTACGAGCAGTACTTC
>-|TRBJ2-3|TRBV29-1|-
CSVTKRTPTDTQYF
TGCAGCGTTACTAAGCGGACCCCCACAGATACGCAGTATTTT
>few|TRBJ2-7|TRBV5-1|-
CASSSNREITYEQYF
TGCGCCAGCAGCTCCAACAGGGAAATTACCTACGAGCAGTACTTC
>few|TRBJ2-1|TRBV12-3/TRBV12-4|-
CASIKLEGGDPNNEQFF
TGTGCCAGCATAAAATTAGAGGGAGGTGACCCAAACAATGAGCAGTTCTTC
>-|TRBJ2-1|TRBV18|-
CASSPSSTALAAYNEQFF
TGTGCCAGCTCACCTTCCTCTACTGCATTAGCGGCATACAATGAGCAGTTCTTC